Sequencing of this T cell receptor beta chain was carried out in a study of shared clonotypes between healthy human individuals. Study-level findings and limits: A small donor pool kept down the genetic and exposure-history diversity that was represented. Sharing across four donors was highest in naive CD4 (around 5%) and lowest in memory CD8 (roughly 0.4%).

Naive CD8 cells, CD45RO-negative and positively selected for CCR7, excluded terminally differentiated effector memory CD45RA+ cells. In the case of this clone: As yet, its antigen is unknown.

V was shortened by 3 bases and J by 3 bases, with 11 bases between the two germline ends. This CDR3 spans 14 amino acids. CDR1 is LNHNV, CDR2 YYDKDF, per germline (reference sequence). Profiling relied on immunoSEQ multiplex PCR, and the TCRdb table lists in-frame clones only, not all of them. This sample has hundreds of thousands of clones, with 90% to 95% found just once. The chain joins TRBV15 to TRBJ1-1; no firm D call. Sequenced material: naive CD8+ T cells sorted from blood. The clonotype originates from a young woman in good health. CDR3 residues: CATSRGPRDTEAFF. DNA for the CDR3: TGTGCCACCAGCAGGGGTCCCCGGGACACTGAAGCTTTCTTT. Based on the CDR3 plus reference TRBV15 and TRBJ1-1, the full variable domain is DAMVIQNPRYQVTQFGKPVTLSCSQTLNHNVMYWYQQKSSQAPKLLFHYYDKDFNNEADTPDNFQSRRPNTSFCFLDIRSPGLGDTAMYLCATSRGPRDTEAFFGQGTRLTVV.